Shown below are 30 T cell receptor beta chains from a single sample sequenced in a study of T cell responses to AZD1222 COVID-19 vaccine. Measured with immunoSEQ multiplex PCR; TCRdb has only the in-frame clones, and not every one. This sample has about 260,000 clones, with more than 85% found just once. Sequencing was performed on peripheral blood, taken on day 0 of AZD1222 vaccination. Source of these receptors: an adult in good health.

V gene TRBV2 combines with J gene TRBJ1-2, with D perhaps matching TRBD1 (6 bases). The CDR3 sequence is 14 residues long. Looked up from germline, CDR1 is SNHLY and CDR2 is FYNNEI. V was shortened by 11 bases and J by 5 bases, with 21 bases between the two germline ends. CDR3 residues: CAGSPKGGRYGYTF. CDR3 coding DNA: TGTGCCGGGAGCCCCAAGGGGGGTCGGTATGGCTACACCTTC.

The rearrangement joins TRBV28 to TRBJ1-1; D gene unclear. Germline-derived CDR1 and CDR2 are MDHEN and SYDVKM. With 6 bases removed from V and 3 bases from J, the gap between germline ends came to 5 bases. This CDR3 has 11 residues. This CDR3 reads CASSPDTEAFF. The CDR3 nucleotides read TGTGCCAGCAGCCCCGACACTGAAGCTTTCTTT. The full variable domain, with the rest looked up from reference TRBV28 and TRBJ1-1, is DVKVTQSSRYLVKRTGEKVFLECVQDMDHENMFWYRQDPGLGLRLIYFSYDVKMKEKGDIPEGYSVSREKKERFSLILESASTNQTSMYLCASSPDTEAFFGQGTRLTVV.

V and J are TRBV4-3 and TRBJ2-1, with 10 nucleotides matching TRBD2. V lost 4 bases, J lost 5 bases, and 8 bases stayed unmatched. Germline CDR1 LGHNA, CDR2 YSLEER. The CDR3 length is 16 residues. CDR3 sequence reads: CASSPYRLAGDNEQFF. DNA of the CDR3: TGCGCCAGCAGCCCTTACCGTCTAGCGGGAGACAATGAGCAGTTCTTC.

The CDR3 DNA sequence: TGCGCCAGCAGCTCGGTCGGGACAGGAATGATCTACGAGCAGTACTTC. Encoded protein: CASSSVGTGMIYEQYF. This rearrangement joins TRBV5-1 to TRBJ2-7, with TRBD1 matching over 8 bases. The V segment lost 3 bases and the J segment 3 bases; nucleotides outside the gene matches: 11. The CDR3 is 16 residues long. Per germline, CDR1 SGHRS and CDR2 YFSETQ.

This chain joins TRBV7-2 and TRBJ2-3; D is undetermined. CDR3 size: 14 residues. Germline loops: CDR1 SGHTA, CDR2 FQGNSA. V lost 5 bases and J 2 bases, leaving 11 bases between the germline ends. This CDR3 reads CASSPTSATDTQYF. Written as DNA, the CDR3 is TGTGCCAGCAGCCCCACAAGCGCCACAGATACGCAGTATTTT.

This clone has only one observation. As DNA, the CDR3 is TGTGCCAGCAGTTACTCGAGACAGCGCGGGGGCTACACCTTC. It codes for CASSYSRQRGGYTF. The rearrangement uses TRBV6-5 and TRBJ1-2, with D maybe TRBD1 (5 bases). CDR1 is MNHEY and CDR2 is SVGAGI in the germline V gene. V was shortened by 0 bases and J by 8 bases, with 13 bases between the two germline ends. The CDR3 consists of 14 residues.

The chain joins TRBV18 to TRBJ1-6, with D tentatively TRBD1 (5 bases). CDR3 size: 13 residues. Deletions cut 3 bases from V and 8 bases from J, with 8 bases between. The germline V gene has CDR1 KGHSH and CDR2 LQKENI. CDR3 loop: CASSPQGDSPLHF. CDR3 sequence (DNA): TGTGCCAGCTCACCCCAGGGCGATTCACCCCTCCACTTT.

The CDR3 nucleotides read TGTGCCAGCAGCGTATTATCTTCGGGTACTAGCGGGACCGGGGAGCTGTTTTTT. It codes for CASSVLSSGTSGTGELFF. The rearrangement uses TRBV9 and TRBJ2-2, with 9 bases matching TRBD2. This CDR3 region has 18 residues. Losses at the gene ends were 1 base for V and 5 bases for J; bases not matched to a gene: 12. Germline values: CDR1 SGDLS, CDR2 YYNGEE.

The chain combines TRBV27 with TRBJ2-7, with 9 bases lining up with TRBD1. V gave up 4 bases and J gave up 2 bases; unmatched junction bases: 9. Germline V CDR1 and CDR2: MNHEY, SMNVEV (reference sequence). The CDR3 is 16 amino acids. The CDR3 here is CASSYLPGTGTYEQYF. CDR3 sequence (DNA): TGTGCCAGCAGTTACCTACCCGGGACAGGGACCTACGAGCAGTACTTC.

The chain carries TRBV18 and TRBJ1-1, with D unresolved. There are 12 residues in the CDR3. V gave up 6 bases and J gave up 8 bases, with 13 bases separating them. Germline V gene data show CDR1 as KGHSH and CDR2 as LQKENI. CDR3 protein: CASSPGSEEAFF. DNA for the CDR3: TGTGCCAGCTCTCCCGGATCTGAGGAAGCTTTCTTT.

This chain links TRBV19 with TRBJ1-5, with D tentatively TRBD1 (6 bases). The germline V gene has CDR1 LNHDA and CDR2 SQIVND (reference sequence). This CDR3 is 14 amino acids long. V was pared by 4 bases and J by 9 bases, with 16 bases between. For the CDR3, the DNA is TGTGCCAGTAGTACCGGACAGTTTGCTCGGCCCCAGCATTTT. Its translation: CASSTGQFARPQHF.

The chain couples TRBV2 to TRBJ1-2; D is unresolved. Germline lookup yields CDR1 SNHLY and CDR2 FYNNEI. V lost 6 bases to trimming and J lost 5 bases, with 10 bases between them. The CDR3 has 12 residues. The CDR3 loop reads CASSWQVYGYTF. CDR3 sequence (DNA): TGTGCCAGCAGCTGGCAGGTATATGGCTACACCTTC.

The rearrangement links TRBV19 to TRBJ2-3; TRBD2 matches 8 bases. CDR1 and CDR2 (germline): LNHDA, SQIVND (reference sequence). This CDR3 has 16 amino acids. V trimming: 5 bases; J trimming: 2 bases; junction bases outside the gene matches: 9. CDR3 in DNA: TGTGCCAGTAGTGACTTACTAGCGGCGATCACAGATACGCAGTATTTT. It codes for CASSDLLAAITDTQYF.

This rearrangement joins TRBV7-8 to TRBJ1-2; no firm D call. The germline V and J ends were trimmed by 1 base and 4 bases, with 16 bases remaining between them. Germline V gives CDR1 SGHVS, CDR2 FQNEAQ. There are 16 residues in the CDR3. DNA for the CDR3: TGTGCCAGCAGCTTAGGTTCGGCAGCGTTAGGCTATGGCTACACCTTC. It yields the protein CASSLGSAALGYGYTF.

This clone was found once. Here the CDR3 DNA reads TGTGCCAGTAGTAACGGACTAGCCGATGAGCAGTTCTTC. Its translation: CASSNGLADEQFF. The gene calls are TRBV19 and TRBJ2-1, with 8 positions matching TRBD2. The CDR3 sequence is 13 residues long. V was clipped by 4 bases and J by 8 bases; unmatched bases: 4. Germline CDR1 and CDR2: LNHDA and SQIVND (reference sequence).

The rearrangement joins TRBV6-5 to TRBJ2-3, with a tentative D call TRBD1 (6 bases). The germline V and J ends were trimmed by 9 bases and 15 bases, with 19 bases remaining between them. Per germline, CDR1 MNHEY and CDR2 SVGAGI. The CDR3 runs to 11 residues. The CDR3 DNA reads as TGTGCCAGTGGGGGTGGGGCAGGGGCATATTTT. Translation: CASGGGAGAYF.

V is TRBV7-6 and J is TRBJ1-1; D gene unclear. Germline CDR1 reads SGHVS; CDR2 reads FNYEAQ. This CDR3 contains 13 residues. The germline V and J ends were trimmed by 6 bases and 6 bases, with 14 bases remaining between them. CDR3 loop: CASRGPEASEAFF. The CDR3 DNA reads TGTGCCAGCAGGGGCCCTGAGGCATCTGAAGCTTTCTTT.

The chain employs TRBV19 and TRBJ1-4; maybe TRBD1 (5 bases). CDR1 LNHDA and CDR2 SQIVND come from the germline V gene (reference sequence). V lost 6 bases, J lost 0 bases, and 11 bases lay in between. The CDR3 contains 15 residues. The CDR3 DNA reads TGTGCCAGTAGCCTAGGGGCAGCAACTAATGAAAAACTGTTTTTT. It specifies CASSLGAATNEKLFF.

V usage is TRBV3-1 (or the pseudogene TRBV3-2) and J usage is TRBJ1-4; D unclear. The CDR3 runs to 16 residues. The V end was cut by 0 bases, the J end by 8 bases, with 16 bases between. The germline V gene has CDR1 LGHDT and CDR2 YNNKEL (reference sequence). The CDR3 protein is CASSQDLREVGEKLFF. The CDR3 DNA follows: TGTGCCAGCAGCCAAGATCTGAGGGAAGTCGGGGAAAAACTGTTTTTT.

This chain joins TRBV12-3 or TRBV12-4 and TRBJ1-1; D is unresolved. CDR3 size: 12 residues. Trimming removed 0 bases from V and 4 bases from J, with 3 bases in between. The CDR3 spells CASSLASTEAFF. Here the CDR3 DNA reads TGTGCCAGCAGTTTAGCTAGCACTGAAGCTTTCTTT.

CDR3 region: CASSPSLGRVQPQHF. For the CDR3, the DNA is TGTGCCAGCAGTCCATCATTAGGCAGGGTACAGCCCCAGCATTTT. The chain couples TRBV28 to TRBJ1-5, with D maybe TRBD1 (5 bases). The germline V gene encodes CDR1 MDHEN and CDR2 SYDVKM. V lost 5 bases and J lost 7, with 18 bases in between. The CDR3 contains 15 residues.

As regards this clone: The junction shows a germline mismatch at one end, possibly a read error. The gene calls are TRBV6-6 and TRBJ2-2; D possibly matches TRBD1 or TRBD2 (5 bases each). The CDR3 totals 15 residues. Germline loops: CDR1 MNHNY, CDR2 SVGAGI (reference sequence). Written as DNA, the CDR3 is TGTGCCGGCAGGGCCGGACTCATTAACACCGGGGAGCTGTTTTTT. Amino acids: CAGRAGLINTGELFF.

The V and J genes are TRBV28 and TRBJ1-1, with 7 bases aligning to TRBD1. With 5 bases clipped from V and 6 bases from J, the junction kept 9 bases outside the gene matches. This CDR3 contains 14 residues. Germline V CDR1 and CDR2: MDHEN, SYDVKM. The CDR3 DNA reads as TGTGCCAGCAGTCGCCCCACAGGGGAGGCTGAAGCTTTCTTT. As protein: CASSRPTGEAEAFF.

This chain connects TRBV3-1 (or the pseudogene TRBV3-2) to TRBJ2-1; tentatively, D is TRBD1 or TRBD2 (5 bases each). The CDR3 consists of 15 residues. CDR1 LGHDT and CDR2 YNNKEL come from the germline V gene (reference sequence). Trimming stripped 1 base from V and 7 bases from J, with 14 bases between. CDR3 bases: TGTGCCAGCAGCCAAGCAGGGAGTGGGGATAATGAGCAGTTCTTC. It codes for CASSQAGSGDNEQFF.

This clone was recorded once. The chain uses TRBV6-5 and TRBJ1-6; TRBD1 aligns across 12 bases. With 6 bases clipped from V and 10 bases from J, the junction kept 4 bases outside the gene matches. The CDR3 contains 14 residues. The germline gives CDR1 MNHEY, CDR2 SVGAGI. CDR3 region: CASRAGTGGSPLHF. The CDR3 DNA follows: TGTGCCAGCAGGGCCGGGACAGGGGGCTCACCCCTCCACTTT.

This clone has just one count. The chain combines TRBV2 with TRBJ2-1; D not resolved. Germline V CDR1 and CDR2: SNHLY, FYNNEI. V lost 8 bases to trimming and J lost 1 base, with 6 bases between them. CDR3 length: 12 amino acids. The CDR3 spells CASGLSYNEQFF. The CDR3 nucleotides are TGTGCCAGCGGGTTATCCTACAATGAGCAGTTCTTC.

V gene TRBV6-5 combines with J gene TRBJ1-5; no clear D gene. Germline CDR1 reads MNHEY; CDR2 reads SVGAGI. The CDR3 length is 15 residues. V lost 7 bases to trimming and J lost 4 bases, with 17 bases between them. The CDR3 bases are TGTGCCAGCATTGCTTGGACGGTGGGGAATCAGCCCCAGCATTTT. It is translated as CASIAWTVGNQPQHF.

This sequence joins TRBV18 and TRBJ1-2; 7 nucleotides match TRBD1. Germline V gives CDR1 KGHSH, CDR2 LQKENI. The trim removed 5 bases at V and 7 bases at J, leaving 4 bases unmatched. The CDR3 totals 12 residues. Here the CDR3 DNA reads TGTGCCAGCTCAAAAGACAGGGCTGGCTACACCTTC. Translation gives CASSKDRAGYTF.

This chain links TRBV5-1 with TRBJ2-7, with 7 bases identical to TRBD1. The CDR3 length is 13 residues. CDR1 and CDR2 (germline): SGHRS, YFSETQ. After removal of 0 bases from V and 6 bases from J, the junction contained 3 bases not matched to a gene. CDR3 loop: CASSLGDRSEQYF. The DNA for the CDR3 is TGCGCCAGCAGCTTGGGGGACAGATCCGAGCAGTACTTC.

J is TRBJ1-2 and V is TRBV10-3; the D is unclear. Trimming took 0 bases from V and 6 from J, leaving 5 bases between them. The germline V gene encodes CDR1 ENHRY and CDR2 SYGVKD. The CDR3 consists of 12 residues. CDR3 residues: CAISESRDGYTF. The CDR3, as DNA: TGTGCCATCAGTGAGTCTAGGGATGGCTACACCTTC.